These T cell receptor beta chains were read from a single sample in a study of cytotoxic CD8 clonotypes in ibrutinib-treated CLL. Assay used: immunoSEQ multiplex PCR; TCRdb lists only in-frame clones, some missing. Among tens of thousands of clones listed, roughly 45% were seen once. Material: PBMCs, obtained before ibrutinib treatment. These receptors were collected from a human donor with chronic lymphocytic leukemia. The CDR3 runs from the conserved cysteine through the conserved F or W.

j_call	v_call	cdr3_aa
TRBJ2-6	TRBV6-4	CASSAIPGSGANVLTF
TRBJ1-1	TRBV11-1	CASSFRDTEAFF
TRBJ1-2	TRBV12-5	CASGQGGQNGYTF
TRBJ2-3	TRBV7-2	CASSLLSDTQYF
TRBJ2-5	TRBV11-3	CASSSLAGETQYF
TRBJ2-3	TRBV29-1	CSVGVRSGTDTQYF
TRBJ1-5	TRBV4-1	CASSQFSGNQPQHF
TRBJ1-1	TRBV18	CASSPDLFVNTEAFF
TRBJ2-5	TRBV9	CASSARLAGGPDQETQYF
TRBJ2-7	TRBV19	CASSLPGISYEQYF
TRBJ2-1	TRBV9	CASSVSSPSYNEQFF
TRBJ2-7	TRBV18	CASSSLTGTGINEQYF
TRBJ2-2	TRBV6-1	CATLFRRADTGELFF
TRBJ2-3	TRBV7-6	CASQDYRATPHPYPTDTQYF
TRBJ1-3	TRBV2	CASRDRGNTIYF
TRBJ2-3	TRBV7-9	CASSVTKGISTDTQYF
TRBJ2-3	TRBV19	CASSPGGADTQYF
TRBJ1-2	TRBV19	CASTWEVGGGYTF
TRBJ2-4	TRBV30	CAWSSALNIQYF
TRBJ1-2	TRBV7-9	CASSHREAYGYTF
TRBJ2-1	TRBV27	CASSFGTRGTEQFF
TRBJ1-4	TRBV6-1	CASRNRGWEKLFF
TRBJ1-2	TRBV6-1	CASSEAHRGPYGYTF
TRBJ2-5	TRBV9	CASSLPGTSGQETQYF
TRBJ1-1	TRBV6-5	CASSYGGISSTEAFF
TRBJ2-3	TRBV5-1	CASSFSTGPTDTQYF
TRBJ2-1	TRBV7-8	CASRSNRGPYYNEQFF
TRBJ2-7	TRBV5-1	CASSPLGRGHEQYF